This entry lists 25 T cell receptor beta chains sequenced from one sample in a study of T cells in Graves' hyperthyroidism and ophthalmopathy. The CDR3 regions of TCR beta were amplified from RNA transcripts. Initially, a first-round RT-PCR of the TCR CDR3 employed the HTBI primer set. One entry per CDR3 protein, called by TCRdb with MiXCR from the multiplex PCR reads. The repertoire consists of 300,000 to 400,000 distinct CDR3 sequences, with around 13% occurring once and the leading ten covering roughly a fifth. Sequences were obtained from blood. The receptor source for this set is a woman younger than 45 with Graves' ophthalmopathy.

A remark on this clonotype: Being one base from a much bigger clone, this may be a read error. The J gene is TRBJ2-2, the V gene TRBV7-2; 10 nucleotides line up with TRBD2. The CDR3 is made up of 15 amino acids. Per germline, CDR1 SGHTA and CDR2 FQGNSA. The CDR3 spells CASSSSGGGTGGLFF. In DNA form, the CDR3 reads TGTGCCAGCAGCTCTAGCGGGGGAGGGACCGGGGGGCTGTTTTTT.

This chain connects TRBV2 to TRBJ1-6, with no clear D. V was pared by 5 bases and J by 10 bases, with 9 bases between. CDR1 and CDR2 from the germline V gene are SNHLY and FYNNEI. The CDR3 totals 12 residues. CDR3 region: CASSFHRSPLHF. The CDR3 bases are TGTGCCAGCAGTTTTCACCGGTCACCCCTCCACTTT.

CDR3 bases: TGCAGTGCTCTTTACACGAGCTCCTATAATTCACCCCTCCACTTT. It is translated as CSALYTSSYNSPLHF. The chain joins TRBV20-1 to TRBJ1-6, with D uncertain. Germline V gene data show CDR1 as DFQATT and CDR2 as SNEGSKA (reference sequence). This CDR3 has 15 residues. V gave up 5 bases and J gave up 0 bases, with 11 bases separating them.

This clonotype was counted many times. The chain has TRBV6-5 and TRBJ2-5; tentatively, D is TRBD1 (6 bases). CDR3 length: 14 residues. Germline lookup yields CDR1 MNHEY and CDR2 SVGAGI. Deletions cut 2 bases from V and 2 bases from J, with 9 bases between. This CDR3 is CASSYRDTQETQYF. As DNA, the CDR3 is TGTGCCAGCAGTTACCGGGACACACAAGAGACCCAGTACTTC.

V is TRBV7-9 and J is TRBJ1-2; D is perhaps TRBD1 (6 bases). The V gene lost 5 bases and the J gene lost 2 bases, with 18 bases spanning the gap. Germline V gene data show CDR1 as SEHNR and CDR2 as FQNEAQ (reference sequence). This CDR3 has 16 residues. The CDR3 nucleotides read TGTGCCAGCAGCCGCCAGGGGCAGGGGTCGAACTATGGCTACACCTTC. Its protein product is CASSRQGQGSNYGYTF.

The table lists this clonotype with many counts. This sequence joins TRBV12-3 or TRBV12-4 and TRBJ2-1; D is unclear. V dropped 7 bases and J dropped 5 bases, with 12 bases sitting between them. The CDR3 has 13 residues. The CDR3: CASTPLGNNEQFF. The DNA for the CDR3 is TGTGCCAGCACCCCTTTGGGGAACAATGAGCAGTTCTTC.

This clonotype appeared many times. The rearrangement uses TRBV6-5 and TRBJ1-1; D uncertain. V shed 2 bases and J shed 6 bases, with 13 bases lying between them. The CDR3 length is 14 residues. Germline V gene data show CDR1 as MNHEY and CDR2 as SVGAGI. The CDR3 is CASSYRQAVAEAFF. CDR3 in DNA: TGTGCCAGCAGTTACCGTCAGGCGGTCGCTGAAGCTTTCTTT.

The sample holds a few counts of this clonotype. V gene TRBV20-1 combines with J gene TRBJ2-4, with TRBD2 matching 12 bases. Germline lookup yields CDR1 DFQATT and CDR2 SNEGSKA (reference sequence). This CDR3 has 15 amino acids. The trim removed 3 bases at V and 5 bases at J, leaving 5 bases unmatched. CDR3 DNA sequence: TGCAGTGCTAGCGCACTAGCGGGGGGTCAAAACATTCAGTACTTC. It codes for CSASALAGGQNIQYF.

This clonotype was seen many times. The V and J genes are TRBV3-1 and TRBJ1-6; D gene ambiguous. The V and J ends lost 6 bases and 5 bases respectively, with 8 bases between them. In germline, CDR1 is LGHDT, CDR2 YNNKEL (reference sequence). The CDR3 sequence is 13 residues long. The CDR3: CASRDTNNSPLHF. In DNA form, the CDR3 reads TGTGCCAGCAGAGACACGAATAATTCACCCCTCCACTTT.

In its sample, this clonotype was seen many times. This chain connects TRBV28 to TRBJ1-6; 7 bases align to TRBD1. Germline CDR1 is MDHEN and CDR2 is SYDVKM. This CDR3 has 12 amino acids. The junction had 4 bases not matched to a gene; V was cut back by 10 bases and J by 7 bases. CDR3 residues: CATWGQNSPLHF. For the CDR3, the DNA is TGTGCCACCTGGGGACAGAATTCACCCCTCCACTTT.

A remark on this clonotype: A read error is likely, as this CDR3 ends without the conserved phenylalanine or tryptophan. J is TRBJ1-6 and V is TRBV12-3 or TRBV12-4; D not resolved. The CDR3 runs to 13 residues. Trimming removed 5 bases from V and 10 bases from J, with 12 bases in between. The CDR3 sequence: CASSLSVVSPLHL. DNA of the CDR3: TGTGCCAGCAGTCTCTCAGTGGTATCACCCCTCCACCTT.

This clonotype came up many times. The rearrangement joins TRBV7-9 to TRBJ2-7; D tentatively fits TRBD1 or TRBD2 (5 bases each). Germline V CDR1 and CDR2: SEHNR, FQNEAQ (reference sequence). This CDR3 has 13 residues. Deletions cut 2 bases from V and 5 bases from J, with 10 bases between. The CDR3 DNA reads TGTGCCAGCAGCTTATTATGGGGGAACGAGCAGTACTTC. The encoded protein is CASSLLWGNEQYF.

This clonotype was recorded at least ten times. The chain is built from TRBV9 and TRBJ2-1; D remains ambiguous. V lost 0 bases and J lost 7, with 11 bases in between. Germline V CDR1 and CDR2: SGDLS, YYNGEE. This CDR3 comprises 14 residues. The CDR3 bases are TGTGCCAGCAGCGTAGGAGGTAGTCTGAATGAGCAGTTCTTC. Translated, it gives CASSVGGSLNEQFF.

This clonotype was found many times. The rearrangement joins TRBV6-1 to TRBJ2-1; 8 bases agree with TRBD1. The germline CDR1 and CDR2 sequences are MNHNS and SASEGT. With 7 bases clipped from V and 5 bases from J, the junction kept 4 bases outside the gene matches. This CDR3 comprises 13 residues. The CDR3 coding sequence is TGTGCCAGCATCGGACAGGGCAACAATGAGCAGTTCTTC. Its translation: CASIGQGNNEQFF.

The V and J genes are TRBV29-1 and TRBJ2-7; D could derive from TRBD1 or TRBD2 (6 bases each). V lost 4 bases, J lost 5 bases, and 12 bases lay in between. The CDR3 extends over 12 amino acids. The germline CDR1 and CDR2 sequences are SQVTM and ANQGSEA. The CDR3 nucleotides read TGCAGCGTTGTAGTGGGGGGCGACGAGCAGTACTTC. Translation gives CSVVVGGDEQYF.

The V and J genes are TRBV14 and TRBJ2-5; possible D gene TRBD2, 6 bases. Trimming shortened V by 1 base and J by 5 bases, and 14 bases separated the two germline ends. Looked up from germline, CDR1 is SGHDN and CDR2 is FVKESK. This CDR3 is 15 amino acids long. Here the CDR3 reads CASSQVRGRGETQYF. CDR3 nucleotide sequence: TGTGCCAGCAGCCAAGTGCGGGGACGCGGGGAGACCCAGTACTTC.

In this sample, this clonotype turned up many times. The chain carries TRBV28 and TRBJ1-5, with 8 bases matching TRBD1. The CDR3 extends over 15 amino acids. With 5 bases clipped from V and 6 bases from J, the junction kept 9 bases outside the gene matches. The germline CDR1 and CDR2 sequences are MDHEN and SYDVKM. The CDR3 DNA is TGTGCCAGCAGTAAGCCGACAGGGGCGGGTCAGCCCCAGCATTTT. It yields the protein CASSKPTGAGQPQHF.

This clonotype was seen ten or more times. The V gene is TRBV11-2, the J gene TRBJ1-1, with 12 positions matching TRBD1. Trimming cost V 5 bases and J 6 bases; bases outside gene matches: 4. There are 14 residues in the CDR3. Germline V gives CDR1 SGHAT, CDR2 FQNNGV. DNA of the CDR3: TGTGCCAGCAGCATGGGACAGGGGGCCTCTGAAGCTTTCTTT. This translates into CASSMGQGASEAFF. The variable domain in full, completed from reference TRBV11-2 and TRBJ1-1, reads EAGVAQSPRYKIIEKRQSVAFWCNPISGHATLYWYQQILGQGPKLLIQFQNNGVVDDSQLPKDRFSAERLKGVDSTLKIQPAKLEDSAVYLCASSMGQGASEAFFGQGTRLTVV.

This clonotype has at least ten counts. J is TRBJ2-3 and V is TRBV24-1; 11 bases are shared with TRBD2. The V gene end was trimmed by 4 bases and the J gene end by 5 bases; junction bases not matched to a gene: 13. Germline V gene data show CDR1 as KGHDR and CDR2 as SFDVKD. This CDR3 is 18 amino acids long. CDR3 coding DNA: TGTGCCACCAGTGACCACCCACTAAGACTAGCGGGACAAGATACGCAGTATTTT. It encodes CATSDHPLRLAGQDTQYF.

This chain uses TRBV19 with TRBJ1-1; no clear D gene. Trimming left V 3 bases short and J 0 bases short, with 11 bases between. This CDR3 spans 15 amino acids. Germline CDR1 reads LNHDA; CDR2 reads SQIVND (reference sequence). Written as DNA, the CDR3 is TGTGCCAGTAGTATTATGGGCCAGATGAACACTGAAGCTTTCTTT. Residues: CASSIMGQMNTEAFF.

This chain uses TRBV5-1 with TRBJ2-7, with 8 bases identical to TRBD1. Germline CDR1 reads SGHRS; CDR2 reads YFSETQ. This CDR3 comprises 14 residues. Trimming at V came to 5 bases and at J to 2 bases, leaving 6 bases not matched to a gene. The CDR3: CASRGQVFPYEQYF. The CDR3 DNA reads TGCGCCAGCAGGGGACAGGTCTTCCCCTACGAGCAGTACTTC.

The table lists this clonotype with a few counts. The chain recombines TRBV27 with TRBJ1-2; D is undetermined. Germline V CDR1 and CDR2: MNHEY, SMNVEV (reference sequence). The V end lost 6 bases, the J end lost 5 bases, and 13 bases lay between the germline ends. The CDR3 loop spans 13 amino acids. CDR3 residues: CASRRGLLYGYTF. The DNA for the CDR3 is TGTGCCAGCAGGCGCGGACTTTTATATGGCTACACCTTC.

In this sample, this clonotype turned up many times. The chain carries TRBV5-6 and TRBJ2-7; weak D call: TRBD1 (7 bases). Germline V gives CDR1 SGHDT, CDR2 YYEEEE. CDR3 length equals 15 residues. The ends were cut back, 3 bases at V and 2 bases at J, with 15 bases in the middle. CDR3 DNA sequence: TGTGCCAGCAGCTGGGGGGACAGTGGGGCCTACGAGCAGTACTTC. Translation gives CASSWGDSGAYEQYF.

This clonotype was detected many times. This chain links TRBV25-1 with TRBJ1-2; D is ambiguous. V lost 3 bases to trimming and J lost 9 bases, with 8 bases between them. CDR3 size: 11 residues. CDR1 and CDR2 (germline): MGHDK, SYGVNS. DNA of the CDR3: TGTGCCAGCAGTGACAGTGTAAGCTACACCTTC. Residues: CASSDSVSYTF.

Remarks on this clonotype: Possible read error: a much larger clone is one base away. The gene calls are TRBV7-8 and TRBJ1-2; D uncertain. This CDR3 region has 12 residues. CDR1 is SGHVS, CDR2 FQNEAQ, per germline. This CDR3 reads CAGSKDGIGYTF. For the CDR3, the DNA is TGTGCCGGCAGCAAGGACGGGATTGGCTACACCTTC. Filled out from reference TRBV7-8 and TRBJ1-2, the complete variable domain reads GAGVSQSPRYKVAKRGQDVALRCDPISGHVSLFWYQQALGQGPEFLTYFQNEAQLDKSGLPSDRFFAERPEGSVSTLKIQRTQQEDSAVYLCAGSKDGIGYTFGSGTRLTVV.